These 2 T cell receptor beta chains were sequenced from one sample in a study of shared clonotypes between healthy human individuals. TCRdb's table, derived via immunoSEQ multiplex PCR, lists solely in-frame clones and lacks some. The repertoire holds approximately 980,000 clones, with approximately 76% as singletons. The sample taken for sequencing was memory CD4+ T cells sorted from blood. The subset is: CD45RA-negative fraction. Receptors were obtained from a man in his late teens or twenties in good health.

V and J are TRBV9 and TRBJ1-2; D unresolved. The CDR3 has 14 amino acids. CDR1 and CDR2 (germline): SGDLS, YYNGEE. Trimming removed 0 bases at V and 2 bases at J, with 8 bases between. CDR3 bases: TGTGCCAGCAGCGTAGACCACAGAAACTATGGCTACACCTTC. Translated, it gives CASSVDHRNYGYTF. The full variable domain, in which reference TRBV9 and TRBJ1-2 provide the parts outside the CDR3, is DSGVTQTPKHLITATGQRVTLRCSPRSGDLSVYWYQQSLDQGLQFLIQYYNGEERAKGNILERFSAQQFPDLHSELNLSSLELGDSALYFCASSVDHRNYGYTFGSGTRLTVV.

V is TRBV4-1 and J is TRBJ1-6; 9 positions agree with TRBD1. The length of the CDR3 is 16 residues. The junction had 6 bases not matched to a gene; V was cut back by 4 bases and J by 5 bases. Germline assignment: CDR1 MGHRA and CDR2 YSYEKL. CDR3 nucleotides: TGCGCCAGCAGCCGGGGGGACAGGGAAAATAATTCACCCCTCCACTTT. This translates into CASSRGDRENNSPLHF.